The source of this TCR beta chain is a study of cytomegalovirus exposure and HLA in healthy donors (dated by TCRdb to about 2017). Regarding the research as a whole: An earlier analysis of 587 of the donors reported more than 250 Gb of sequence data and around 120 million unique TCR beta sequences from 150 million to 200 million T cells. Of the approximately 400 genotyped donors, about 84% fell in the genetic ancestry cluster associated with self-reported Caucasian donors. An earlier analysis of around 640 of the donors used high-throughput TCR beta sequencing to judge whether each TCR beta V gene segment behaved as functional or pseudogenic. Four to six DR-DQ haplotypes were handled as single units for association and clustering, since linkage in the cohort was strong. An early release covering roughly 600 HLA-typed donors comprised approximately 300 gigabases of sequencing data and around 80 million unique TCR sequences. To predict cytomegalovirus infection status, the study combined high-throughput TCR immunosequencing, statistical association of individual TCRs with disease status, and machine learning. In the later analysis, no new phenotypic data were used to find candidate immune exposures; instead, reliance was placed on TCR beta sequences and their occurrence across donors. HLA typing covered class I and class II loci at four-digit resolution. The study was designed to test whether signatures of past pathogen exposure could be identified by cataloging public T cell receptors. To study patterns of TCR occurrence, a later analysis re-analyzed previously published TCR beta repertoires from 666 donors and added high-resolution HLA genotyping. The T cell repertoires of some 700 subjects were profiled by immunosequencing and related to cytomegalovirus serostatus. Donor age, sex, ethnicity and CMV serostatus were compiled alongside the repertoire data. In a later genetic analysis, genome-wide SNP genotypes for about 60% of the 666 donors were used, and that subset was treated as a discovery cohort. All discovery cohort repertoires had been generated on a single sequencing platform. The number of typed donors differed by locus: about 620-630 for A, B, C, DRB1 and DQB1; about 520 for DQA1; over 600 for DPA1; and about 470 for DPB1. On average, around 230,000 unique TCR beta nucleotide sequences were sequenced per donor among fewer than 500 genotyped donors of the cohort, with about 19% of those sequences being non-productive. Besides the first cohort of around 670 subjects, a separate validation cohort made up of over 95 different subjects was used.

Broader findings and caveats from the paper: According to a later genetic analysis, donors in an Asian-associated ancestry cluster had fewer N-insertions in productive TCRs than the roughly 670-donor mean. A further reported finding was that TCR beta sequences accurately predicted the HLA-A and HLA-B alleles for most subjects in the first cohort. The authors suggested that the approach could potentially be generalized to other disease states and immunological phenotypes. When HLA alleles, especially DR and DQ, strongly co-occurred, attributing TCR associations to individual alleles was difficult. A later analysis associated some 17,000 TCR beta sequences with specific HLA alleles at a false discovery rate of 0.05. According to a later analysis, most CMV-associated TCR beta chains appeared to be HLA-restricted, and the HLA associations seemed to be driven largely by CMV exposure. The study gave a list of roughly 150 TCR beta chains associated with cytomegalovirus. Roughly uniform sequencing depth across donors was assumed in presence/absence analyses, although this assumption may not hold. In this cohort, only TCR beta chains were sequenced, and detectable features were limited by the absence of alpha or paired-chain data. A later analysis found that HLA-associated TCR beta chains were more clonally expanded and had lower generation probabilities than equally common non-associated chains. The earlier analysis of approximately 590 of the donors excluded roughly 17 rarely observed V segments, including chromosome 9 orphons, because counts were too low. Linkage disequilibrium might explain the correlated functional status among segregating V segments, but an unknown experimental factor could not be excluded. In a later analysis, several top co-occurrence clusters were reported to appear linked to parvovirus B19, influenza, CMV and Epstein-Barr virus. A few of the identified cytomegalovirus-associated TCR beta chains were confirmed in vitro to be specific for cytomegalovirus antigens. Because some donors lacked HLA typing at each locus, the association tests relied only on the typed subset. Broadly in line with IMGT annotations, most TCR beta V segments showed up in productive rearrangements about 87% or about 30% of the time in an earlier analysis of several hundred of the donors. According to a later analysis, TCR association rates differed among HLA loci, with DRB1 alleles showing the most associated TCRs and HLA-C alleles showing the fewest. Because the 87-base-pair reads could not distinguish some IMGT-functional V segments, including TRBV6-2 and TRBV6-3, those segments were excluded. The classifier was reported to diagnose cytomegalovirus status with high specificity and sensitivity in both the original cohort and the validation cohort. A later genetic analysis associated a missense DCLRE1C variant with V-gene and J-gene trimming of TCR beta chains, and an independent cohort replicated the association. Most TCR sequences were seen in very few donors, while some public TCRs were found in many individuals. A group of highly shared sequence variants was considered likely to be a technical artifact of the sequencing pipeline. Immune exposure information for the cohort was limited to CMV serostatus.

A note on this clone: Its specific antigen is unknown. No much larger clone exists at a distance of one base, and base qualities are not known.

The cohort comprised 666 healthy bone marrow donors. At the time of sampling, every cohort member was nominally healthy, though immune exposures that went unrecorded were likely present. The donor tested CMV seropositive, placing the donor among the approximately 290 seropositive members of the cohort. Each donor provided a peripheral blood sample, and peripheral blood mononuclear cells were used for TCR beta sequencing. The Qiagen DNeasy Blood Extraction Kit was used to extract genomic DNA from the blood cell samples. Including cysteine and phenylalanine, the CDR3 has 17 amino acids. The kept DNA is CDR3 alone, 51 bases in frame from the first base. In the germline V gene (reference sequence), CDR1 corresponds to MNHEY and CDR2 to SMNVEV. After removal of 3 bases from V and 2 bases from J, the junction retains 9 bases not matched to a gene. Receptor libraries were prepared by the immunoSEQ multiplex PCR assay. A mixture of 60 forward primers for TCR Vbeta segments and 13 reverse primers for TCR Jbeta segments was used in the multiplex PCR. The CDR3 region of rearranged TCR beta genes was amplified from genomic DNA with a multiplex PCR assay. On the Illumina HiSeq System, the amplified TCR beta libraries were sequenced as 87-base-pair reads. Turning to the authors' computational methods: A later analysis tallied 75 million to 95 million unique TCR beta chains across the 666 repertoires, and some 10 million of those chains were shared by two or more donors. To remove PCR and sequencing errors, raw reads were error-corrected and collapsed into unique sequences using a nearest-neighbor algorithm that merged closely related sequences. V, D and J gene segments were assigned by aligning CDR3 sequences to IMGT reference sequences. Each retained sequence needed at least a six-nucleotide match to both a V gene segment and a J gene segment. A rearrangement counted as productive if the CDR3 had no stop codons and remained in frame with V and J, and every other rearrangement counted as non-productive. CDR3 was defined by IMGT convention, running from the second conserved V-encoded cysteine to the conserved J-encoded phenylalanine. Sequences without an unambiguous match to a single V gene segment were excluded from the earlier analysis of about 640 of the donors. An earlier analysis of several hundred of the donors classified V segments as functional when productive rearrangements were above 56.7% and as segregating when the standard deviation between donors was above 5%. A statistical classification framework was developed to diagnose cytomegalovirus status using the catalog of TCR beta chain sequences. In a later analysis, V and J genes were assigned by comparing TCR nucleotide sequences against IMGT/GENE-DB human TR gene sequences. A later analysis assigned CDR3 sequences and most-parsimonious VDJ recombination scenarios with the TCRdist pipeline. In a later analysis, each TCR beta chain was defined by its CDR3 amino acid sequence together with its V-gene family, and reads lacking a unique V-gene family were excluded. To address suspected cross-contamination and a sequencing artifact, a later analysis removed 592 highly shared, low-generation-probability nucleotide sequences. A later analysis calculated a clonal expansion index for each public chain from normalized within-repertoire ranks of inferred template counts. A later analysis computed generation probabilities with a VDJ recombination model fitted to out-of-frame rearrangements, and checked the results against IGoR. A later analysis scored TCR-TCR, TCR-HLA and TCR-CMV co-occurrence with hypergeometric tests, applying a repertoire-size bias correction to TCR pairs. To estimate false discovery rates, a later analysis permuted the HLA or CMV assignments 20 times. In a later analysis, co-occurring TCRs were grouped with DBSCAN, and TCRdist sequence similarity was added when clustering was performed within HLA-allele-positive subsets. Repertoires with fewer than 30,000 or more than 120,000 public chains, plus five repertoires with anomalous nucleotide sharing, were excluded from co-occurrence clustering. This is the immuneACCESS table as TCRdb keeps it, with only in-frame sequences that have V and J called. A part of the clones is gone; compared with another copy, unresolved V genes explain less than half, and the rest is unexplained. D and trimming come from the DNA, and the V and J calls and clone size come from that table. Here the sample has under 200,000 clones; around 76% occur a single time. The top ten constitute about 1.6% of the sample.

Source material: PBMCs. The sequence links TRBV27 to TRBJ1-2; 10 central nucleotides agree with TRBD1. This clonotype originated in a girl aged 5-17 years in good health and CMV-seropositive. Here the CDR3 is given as CASSLDGTGAANYGYTF. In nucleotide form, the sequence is TGTGCCAGCAGTTTGGATGGGACAGGGGCGGCAAACTATGGCTACACCTTC.